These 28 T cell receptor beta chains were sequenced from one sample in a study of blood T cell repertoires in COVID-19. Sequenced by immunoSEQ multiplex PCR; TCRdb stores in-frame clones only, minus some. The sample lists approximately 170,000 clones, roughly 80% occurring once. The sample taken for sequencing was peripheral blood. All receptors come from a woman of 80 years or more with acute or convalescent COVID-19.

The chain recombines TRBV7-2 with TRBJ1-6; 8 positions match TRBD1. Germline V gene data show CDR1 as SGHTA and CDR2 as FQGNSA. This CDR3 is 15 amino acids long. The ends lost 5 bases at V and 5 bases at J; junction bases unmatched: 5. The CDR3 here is CASSPGTGDNSPLHF. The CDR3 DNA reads TGTGCCAGCAGCCCGGGGACAGGAGATAATTCACCCCTCCACTTT. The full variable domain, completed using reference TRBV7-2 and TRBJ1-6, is GAGVSQSPSNKVTEKGKDVELRCDPISGHTALYWYRQSLGQGLEFLIYFQGNSAPDKSGLPSDRFSAERTGGSVSTLTIQRTQQEDSAVYLCASSPGTGDNSPLHFGNGTRLTVT.

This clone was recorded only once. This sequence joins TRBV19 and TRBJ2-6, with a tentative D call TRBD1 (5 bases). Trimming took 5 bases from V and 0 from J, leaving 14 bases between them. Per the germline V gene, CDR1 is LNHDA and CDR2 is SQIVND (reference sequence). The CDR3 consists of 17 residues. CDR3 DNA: TGTGCCAGTAGTTCGACAGCCACTAACTCTGGGGCCAACGTCCTGACTTTC. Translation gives CASSSTATNSGANVLTF.

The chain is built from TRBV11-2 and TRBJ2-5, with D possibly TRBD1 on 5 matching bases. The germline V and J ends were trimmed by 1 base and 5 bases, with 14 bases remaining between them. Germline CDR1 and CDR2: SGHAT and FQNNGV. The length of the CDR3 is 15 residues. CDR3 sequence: CASSLVLGRRETQYF. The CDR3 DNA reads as TGTGCCAGCAGCTTAGTCCTGGGGCGCCGGGAGACCCAGTACTTC.

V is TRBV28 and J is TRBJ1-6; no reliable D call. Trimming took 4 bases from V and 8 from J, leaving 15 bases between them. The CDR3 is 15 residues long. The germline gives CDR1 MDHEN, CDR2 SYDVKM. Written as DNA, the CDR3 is TGTGCCAGCAGTTCCCAGGTCCGTTCCCATTCACCCCTCCACTTT. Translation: CASSSQVRSHSPLHF.

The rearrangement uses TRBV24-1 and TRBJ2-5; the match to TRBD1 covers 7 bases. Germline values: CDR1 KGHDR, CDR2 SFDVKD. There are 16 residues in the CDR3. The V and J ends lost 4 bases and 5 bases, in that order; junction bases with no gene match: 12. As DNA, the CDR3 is TGTGCCACCAGTGACCTAGGGACAGCTCAAGGGGAGACCCAGTACTTC. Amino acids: CATSDLGTAQGETQYF.

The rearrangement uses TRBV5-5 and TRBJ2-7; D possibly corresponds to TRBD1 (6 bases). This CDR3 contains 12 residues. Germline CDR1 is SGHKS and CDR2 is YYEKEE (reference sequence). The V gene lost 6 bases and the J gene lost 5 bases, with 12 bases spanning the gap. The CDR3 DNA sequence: TGTGCCAGCACCCCGACAGGTCACGAGCAGTACTTC. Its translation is CASTPTGHEQYF.

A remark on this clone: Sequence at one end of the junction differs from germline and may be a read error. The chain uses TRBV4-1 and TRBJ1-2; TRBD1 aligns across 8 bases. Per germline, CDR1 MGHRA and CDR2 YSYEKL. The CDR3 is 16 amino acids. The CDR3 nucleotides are TGCGCCAGCAGCCCCCACAGGGGGACTGGGTTCTATGGCTACATCTTC. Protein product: CASSPHRGTGFYGYIF.

The CDR3 bases are TGTGCCAGCAGCTCCGGAGACCCCGGGGAGACCCAGTACTTC. Translation gives CASSSGDPGETQYF. The rearrangement links TRBV5-5 to TRBJ2-5; no clear D. The CDR3 is 14 residues long. The germline CDR1 and CDR2 sequences are SGHKS and YYEKEE (reference sequence). The ends were cut back, 3 bases at V and 5 bases at J, with 14 bases in the middle.

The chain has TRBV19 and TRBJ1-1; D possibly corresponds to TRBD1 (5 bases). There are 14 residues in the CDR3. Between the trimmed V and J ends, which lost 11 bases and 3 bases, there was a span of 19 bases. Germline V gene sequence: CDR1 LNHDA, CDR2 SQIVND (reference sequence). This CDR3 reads CASRAIKLDTEAFF. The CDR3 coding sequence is TGTGCCTCCAGGGCAATAAAATTGGACACTGAAGCTTTCTTT. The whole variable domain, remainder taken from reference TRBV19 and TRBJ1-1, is DGGITQSPKYLFRKEGQNVTLSCEQNLNHDAMYWYRQDPGQGLRLIYYSQIVNDFQKGDIAEGYSVSREKKESFPLTVTSAQKNPTAFYLCASRAIKLDTEAFFGQGTRLTVV.

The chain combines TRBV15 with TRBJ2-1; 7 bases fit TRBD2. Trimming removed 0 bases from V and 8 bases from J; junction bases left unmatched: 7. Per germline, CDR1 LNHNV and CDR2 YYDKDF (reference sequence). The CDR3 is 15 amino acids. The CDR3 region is CATSRDGAGRDEQFF. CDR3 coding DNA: TGTGCCACCAGCAGAGATGGGGCTGGGAGGGATGAGCAGTTCTTC. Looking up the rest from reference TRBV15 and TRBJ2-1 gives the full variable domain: DAMVIQNPRYQVTQFGKPVTLSCSQTLNHNVMYWYQQKSSQAPKLLFHYYDKDFNNEADTPDNFQSRRPNTSFCFLDIRSPGLGDTAMYLCATSRDGAGRDEQFFGPGTRLTVL.

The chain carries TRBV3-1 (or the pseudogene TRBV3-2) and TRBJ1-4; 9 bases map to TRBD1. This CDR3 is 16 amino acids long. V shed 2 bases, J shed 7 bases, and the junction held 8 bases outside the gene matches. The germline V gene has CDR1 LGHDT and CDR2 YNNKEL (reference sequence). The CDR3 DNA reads TGTGCCAGCAGCCAACGGACGGGGGGACAGGGTGAAAAACTGTTTTTT. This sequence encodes CASSQRTGGQGEKLFF.

The CDR3 DNA follows: TGTGCCAGCGAAACAGGGTTGTCCGGGGAGCTGTTTTTT. This sequence encodes CASETGLSGELFF. The chain is built from TRBV28 and TRBJ2-2; D is possibly TRBD1 (6 bases). The ends were cut back, 8 bases at V and 6 bases at J, with 13 bases in the middle. The CDR3 sequence is 13 residues long. Per the germline V gene, CDR1 is MDHEN and CDR2 is SYDVKM.

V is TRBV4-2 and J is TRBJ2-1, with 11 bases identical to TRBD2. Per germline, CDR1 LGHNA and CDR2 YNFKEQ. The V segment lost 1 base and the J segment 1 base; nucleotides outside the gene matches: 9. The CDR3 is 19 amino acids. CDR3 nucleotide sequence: TGTGCCAGCAGCCAAGCGCCGGGACTAGCGGATGTTTCCTACAATGAGCAGTTCTTC. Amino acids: CASSQAPGLADVSYNEQFF.

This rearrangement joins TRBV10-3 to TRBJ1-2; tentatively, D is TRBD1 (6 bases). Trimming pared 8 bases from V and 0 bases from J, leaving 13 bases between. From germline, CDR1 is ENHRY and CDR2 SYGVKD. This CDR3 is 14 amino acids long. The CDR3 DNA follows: TGTGCCATCCTTCCACAGGGTACTAACTATGGCTACACCTTC. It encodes CAILPQGTNYGYTF.

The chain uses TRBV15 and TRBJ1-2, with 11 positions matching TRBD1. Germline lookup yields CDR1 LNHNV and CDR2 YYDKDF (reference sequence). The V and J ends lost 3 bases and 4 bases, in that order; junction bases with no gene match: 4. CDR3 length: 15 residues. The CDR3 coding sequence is TGTGCCACCAGCAGGGGGACAGGGGGGGCCTATGGCTACACCTTC. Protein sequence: CATSRGTGGAYGYTF.

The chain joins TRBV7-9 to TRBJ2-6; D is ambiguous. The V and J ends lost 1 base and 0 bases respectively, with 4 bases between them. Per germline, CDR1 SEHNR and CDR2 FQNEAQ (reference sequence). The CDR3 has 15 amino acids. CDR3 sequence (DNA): TGTGCCAGCAGCTTAGACGGCTCTGGGGCCAACGTCCTGACTTTC. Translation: CASSLDGSGANVLTF. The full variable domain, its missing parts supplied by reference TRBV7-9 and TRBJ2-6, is DTGVSQNPRHKITKRGQNVTFRCDPISEHNRLYWYRQTLGQGPEFLTYFQNEAQLEKSRLLSDRFSAERPKGSFSTLEIQRTEQGDSAMYLCASSLDGSGANVLTFGAGSRLTVL.

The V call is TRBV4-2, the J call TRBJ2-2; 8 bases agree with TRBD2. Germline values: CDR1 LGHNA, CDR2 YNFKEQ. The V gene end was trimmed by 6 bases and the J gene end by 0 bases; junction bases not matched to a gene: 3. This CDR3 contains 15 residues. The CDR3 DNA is TGTGCCAGCAGTACTAGCGGTTCGAACACCGGGGAGCTGTTTTTT. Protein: CASSTSGSNTGELFF.

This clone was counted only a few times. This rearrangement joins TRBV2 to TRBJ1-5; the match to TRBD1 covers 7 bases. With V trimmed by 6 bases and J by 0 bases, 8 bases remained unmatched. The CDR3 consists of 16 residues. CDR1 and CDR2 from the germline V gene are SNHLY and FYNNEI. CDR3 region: CASSRQGLGSNQPQHF. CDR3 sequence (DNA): TGTGCCAGCAGCAGACAGGGACTTGGTAGCAATCAGCCCCAGCATTTT.

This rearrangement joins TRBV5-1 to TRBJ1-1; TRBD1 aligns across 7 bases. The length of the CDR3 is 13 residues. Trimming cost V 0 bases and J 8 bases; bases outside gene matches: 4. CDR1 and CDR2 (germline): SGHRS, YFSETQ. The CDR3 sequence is CASSLAEQGEAFF. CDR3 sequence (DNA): TGCGCCAGCAGCTTGGCTGAACAGGGGGAAGCTTTCTTT.

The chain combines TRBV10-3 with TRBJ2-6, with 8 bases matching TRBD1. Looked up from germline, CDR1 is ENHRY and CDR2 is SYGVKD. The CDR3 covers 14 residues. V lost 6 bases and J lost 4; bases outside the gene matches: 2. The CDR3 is CAISQGAGANVLTF. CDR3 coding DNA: TGTGCCATCAGCCAGGGGGCCGGGGCCAACGTCCTGACTTTC.

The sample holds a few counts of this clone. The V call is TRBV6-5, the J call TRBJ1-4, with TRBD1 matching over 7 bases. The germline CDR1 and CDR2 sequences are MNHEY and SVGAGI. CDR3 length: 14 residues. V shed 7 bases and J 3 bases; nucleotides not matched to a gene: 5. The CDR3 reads CASTDGTANEKLFF. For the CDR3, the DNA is TGTGCCAGCACCGATGGGACAGCTAATGAAAAACTGTTTTTT.

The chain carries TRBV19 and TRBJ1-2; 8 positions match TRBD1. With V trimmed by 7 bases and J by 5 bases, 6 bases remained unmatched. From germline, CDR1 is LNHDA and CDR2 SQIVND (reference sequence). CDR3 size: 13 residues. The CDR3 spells CASTRDRFYGYTF. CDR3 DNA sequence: TGTGCCAGTACCCGGGACAGGTTTTATGGCTACACCTTC.

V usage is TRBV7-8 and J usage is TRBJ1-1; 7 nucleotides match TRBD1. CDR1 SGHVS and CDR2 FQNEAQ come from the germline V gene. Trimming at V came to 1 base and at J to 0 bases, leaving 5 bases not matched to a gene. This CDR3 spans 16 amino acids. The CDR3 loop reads CASSLEGRGMNTEAFF. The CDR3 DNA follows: TGTGCCAGCAGCTTAGAAGGCAGGGGGATGAACACTGAAGCTTTCTTT.

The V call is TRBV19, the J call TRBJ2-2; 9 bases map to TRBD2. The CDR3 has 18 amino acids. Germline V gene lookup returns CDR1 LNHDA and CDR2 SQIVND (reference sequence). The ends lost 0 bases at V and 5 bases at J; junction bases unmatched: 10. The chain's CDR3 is CASSIDPSIAGDTGELFF. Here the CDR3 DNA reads TGTGCCAGTAGTATAGACCCCTCCATAGCGGGAGATACCGGGGAGCTGTTTTTT.

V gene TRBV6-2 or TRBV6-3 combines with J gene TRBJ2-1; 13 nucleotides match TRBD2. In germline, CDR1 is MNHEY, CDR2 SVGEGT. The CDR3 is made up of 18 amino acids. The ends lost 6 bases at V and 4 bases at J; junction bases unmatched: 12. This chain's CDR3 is CASSPGPGLAGNYNEQFF. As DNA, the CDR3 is TGTGCCAGCAGCCCGGGGCCGGGACTAGCGGGGAATTACAATGAGCAGTTCTTC.

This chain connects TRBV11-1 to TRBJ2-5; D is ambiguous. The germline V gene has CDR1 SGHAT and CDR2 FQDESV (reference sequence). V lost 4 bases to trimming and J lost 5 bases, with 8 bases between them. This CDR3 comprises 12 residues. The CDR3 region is CASSSSRETQYF. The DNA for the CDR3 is TGTGCCAGCAGCTCATCGCGGGAGACCCAGTACTTC.

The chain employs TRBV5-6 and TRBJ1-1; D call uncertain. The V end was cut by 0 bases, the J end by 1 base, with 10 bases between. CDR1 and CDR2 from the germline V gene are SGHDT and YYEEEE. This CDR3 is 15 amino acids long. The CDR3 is CASSLGYEENTEAFF. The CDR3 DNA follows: TGTGCCAGCAGCTTGGGTTATGAGGAGAACACTGAAGCTTTCTTT.

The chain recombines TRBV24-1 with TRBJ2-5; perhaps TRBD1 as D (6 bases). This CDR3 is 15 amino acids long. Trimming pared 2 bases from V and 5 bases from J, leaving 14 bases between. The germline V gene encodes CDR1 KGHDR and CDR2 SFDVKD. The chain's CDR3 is CATSDSKRGTETQYF. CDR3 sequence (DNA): TGTGCCACCAGTGATTCTAAAAGGGGGACGGAGACCCAGTACTTC.